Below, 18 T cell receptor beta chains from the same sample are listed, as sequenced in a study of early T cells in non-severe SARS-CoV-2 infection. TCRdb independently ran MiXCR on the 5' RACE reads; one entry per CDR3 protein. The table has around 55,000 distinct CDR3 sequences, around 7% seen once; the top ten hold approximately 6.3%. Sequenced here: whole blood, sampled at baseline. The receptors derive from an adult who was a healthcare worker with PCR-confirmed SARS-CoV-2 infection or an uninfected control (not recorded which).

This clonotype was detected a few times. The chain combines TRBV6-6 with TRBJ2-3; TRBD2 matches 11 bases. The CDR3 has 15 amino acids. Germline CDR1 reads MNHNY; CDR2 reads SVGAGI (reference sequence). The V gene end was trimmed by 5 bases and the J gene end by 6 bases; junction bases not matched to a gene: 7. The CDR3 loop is CASSNSGGASDTQYF. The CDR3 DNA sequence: TGTGCCAGCAGTAATAGCGGGGGGGCCTCGGATACGCAGTATTTT.

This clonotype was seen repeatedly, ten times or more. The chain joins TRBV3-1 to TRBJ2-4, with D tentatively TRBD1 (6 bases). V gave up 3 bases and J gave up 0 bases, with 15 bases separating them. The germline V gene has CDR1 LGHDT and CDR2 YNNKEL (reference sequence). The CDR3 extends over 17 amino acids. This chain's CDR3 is CASSHSTGLLAKNIQYF. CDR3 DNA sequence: TGTGCCAGCAGCCATTCCACAGGGCTACTAGCCAAAAACATTCAGTACTTC.

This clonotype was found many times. CDR3 in DNA: TGTGCCAGCAGCGACAGGGTCAGGAACTATGGCTACACCTTC. This gives the protein CASSDRVRNYGYTF. The chain combines TRBV7-2 with TRBJ1-2, with TRBD1 matching 7 bases. This CDR3 comprises 14 residues. CDR1 and CDR2 (germline): SGHTA, FQGNSA. Trimming at V came to 5 bases and at J to 2 bases, leaving 5 bases not matched to a gene. The variable domain in full, completed from reference TRBV7-2 and TRBJ1-2, reads GAGVSQSPSNKVTEKGKDVELRCDPISGHTALYWYRQSLGQGLEFLIYFQGNSAPDKSGLPSDRFSAERTGGSVSTLTIQRTQQEDSAVYLCASSDRVRNYGYTFGSGTRLTVV.

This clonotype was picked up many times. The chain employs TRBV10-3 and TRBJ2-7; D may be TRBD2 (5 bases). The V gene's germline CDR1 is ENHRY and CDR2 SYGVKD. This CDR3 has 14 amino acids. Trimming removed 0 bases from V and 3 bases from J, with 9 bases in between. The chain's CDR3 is CAISESRAIYEQYF. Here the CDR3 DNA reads TGTGCCATCAGTGAGTCGAGGGCCATCTACGAGCAGTACTTC.

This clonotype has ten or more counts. In nucleotides, the CDR3 is TGCAGTGCTAGAGTATCCCTAGGACAGGACGAGCAGTACTTC. Protein sequence: CSARVSLGQDEQYF. The chain recombines TRBV20-1 with TRBJ2-7, with TRBD1 matching 7 bases. Unmatched junction bases numbered 8, after V lost 1 base and J lost 5 bases. CDR3 length: 14 residues. CDR1 is DFQATT and CDR2 is SNEGSKA in the germline V gene (reference sequence).

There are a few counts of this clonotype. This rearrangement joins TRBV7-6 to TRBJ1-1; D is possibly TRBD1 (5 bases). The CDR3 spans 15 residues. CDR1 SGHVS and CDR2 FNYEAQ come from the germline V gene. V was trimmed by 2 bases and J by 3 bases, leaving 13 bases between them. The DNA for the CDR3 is TGTGCCAGCAGCTTATCATCCGGGACGCACACTGAAGCTTTCTTT. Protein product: CASSLSSGTHTEAFF.

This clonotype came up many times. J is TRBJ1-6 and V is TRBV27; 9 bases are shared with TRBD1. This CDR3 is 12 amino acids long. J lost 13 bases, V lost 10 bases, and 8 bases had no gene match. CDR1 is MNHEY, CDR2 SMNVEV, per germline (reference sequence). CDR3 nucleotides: TGTGCCATCGGACAGGGGATGTGGCCCCTCCACTTT. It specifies CAIGQGMWPLHF.

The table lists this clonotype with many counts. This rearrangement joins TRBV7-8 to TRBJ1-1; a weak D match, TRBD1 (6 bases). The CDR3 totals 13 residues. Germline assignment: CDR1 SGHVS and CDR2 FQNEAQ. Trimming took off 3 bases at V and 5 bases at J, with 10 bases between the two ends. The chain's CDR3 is CASSFLQGTEAFF. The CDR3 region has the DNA TGTGCCAGCAGCTTTCTACAGGGAACTGAAGCTTTCTTT.

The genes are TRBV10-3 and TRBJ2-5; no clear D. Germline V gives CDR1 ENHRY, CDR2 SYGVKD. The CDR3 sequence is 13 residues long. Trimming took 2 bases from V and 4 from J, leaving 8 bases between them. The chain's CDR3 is CAISERTGETQYF. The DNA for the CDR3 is TGTGCCATCAGTGAGAGGACCGGAGAGACCCAGTACTTC.

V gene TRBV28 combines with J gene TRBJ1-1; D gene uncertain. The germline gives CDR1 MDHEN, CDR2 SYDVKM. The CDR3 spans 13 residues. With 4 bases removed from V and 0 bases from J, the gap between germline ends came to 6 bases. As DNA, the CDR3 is TGTGCCAGCAGTTCCAGTATGAACACTGAAGCTTTCTTT. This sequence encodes CASSSSMNTEAFF. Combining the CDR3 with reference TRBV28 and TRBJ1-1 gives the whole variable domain DVKVTQSSRYLVKRTGEKVFLECVQDMDHENMFWYRQDPGLGLRLIYFSYDVKMKEKGDIPEGYSVSREKKERFSLILESASTNQTSMYLCASSSSMNTEAFFGQGTRLTVV.

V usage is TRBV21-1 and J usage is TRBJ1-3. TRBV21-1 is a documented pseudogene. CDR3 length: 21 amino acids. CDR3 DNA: TGTGCCAGCAGCCGGCCAGGTTCAGATCGGGGCACGGGAGTCCCTGGAAACACCATATATTTT. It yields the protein CASSRPGSDRGTGVPGNTIYF.

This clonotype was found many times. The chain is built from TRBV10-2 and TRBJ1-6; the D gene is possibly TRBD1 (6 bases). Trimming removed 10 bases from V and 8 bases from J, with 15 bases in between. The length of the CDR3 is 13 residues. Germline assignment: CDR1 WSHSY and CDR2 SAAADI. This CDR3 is CATRDKAYSPLHF. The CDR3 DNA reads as TGCGCCACCCGGGACAAGGCCTATTCACCCCTCCACTTT.

This CDR3 reads CASSQEFFRGIETQYF. The CDR3 DNA reads as TGTGCCAGCAGCCAAGAATTCTTCCGCGGTATCGAGACCCAGTACTTC. The V gene is TRBV14, the J gene TRBJ2-5; D not certain. The CDR3 has 16 amino acids. Germline CDR1 reads SGHDN; CDR2 reads FVKESK. V lost 0 bases and J 5 bases, leaving 16 bases between the germline ends.

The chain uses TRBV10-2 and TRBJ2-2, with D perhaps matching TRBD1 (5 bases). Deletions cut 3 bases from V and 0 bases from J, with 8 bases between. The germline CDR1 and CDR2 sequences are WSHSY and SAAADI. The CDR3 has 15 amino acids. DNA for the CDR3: TGCGCCAGCAGTGACCTGACAGCGAACACCGGGGAGCTGTTTTTT. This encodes CASSDLTANTGELFF.

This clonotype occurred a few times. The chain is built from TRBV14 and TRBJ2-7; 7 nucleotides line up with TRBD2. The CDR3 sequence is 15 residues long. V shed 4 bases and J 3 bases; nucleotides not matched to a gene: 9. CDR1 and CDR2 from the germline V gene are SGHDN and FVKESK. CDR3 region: CASSPRGELYYEQYF. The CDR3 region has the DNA TGTGCCAGCAGCCCACGGGGGGAGTTATACTACGAGCAGTACTTC.

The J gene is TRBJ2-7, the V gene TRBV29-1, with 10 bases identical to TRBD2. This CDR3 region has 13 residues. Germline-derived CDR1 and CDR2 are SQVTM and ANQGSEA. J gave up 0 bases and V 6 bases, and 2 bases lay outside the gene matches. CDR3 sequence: CSVRTSGSYEQYF. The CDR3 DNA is TGCAGCGTCCGGACTAGCGGCTCCTACGAGCAGTACTTC.

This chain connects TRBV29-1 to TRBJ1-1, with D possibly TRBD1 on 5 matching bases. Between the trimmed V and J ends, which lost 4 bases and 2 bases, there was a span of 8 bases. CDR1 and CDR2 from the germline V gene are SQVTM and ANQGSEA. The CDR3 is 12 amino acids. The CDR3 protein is CSVGQPNTEAFF. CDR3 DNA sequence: TGCAGCGTTGGACAGCCTAACACTGAAGCTTTCTTT.

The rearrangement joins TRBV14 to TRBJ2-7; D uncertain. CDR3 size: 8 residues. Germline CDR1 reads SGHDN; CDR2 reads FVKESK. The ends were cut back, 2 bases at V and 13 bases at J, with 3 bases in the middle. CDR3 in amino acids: CASSQRYF. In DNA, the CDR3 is TGTGCCAGCAGCCAACGTTACTTC.